The clone carrying this T cell receptor beta chain ranks as medium-sized (0.01 to 0.1%). As yet, its antigen is unknown. The data originate from a study of T cell repertoires in cytomegalovirus infection. Study summary: As its CMV epitopes, the study selected recently identified HLA-C-restricted and well-studied HLA-B-restricted targets. It was the public TCR beta signatures that indicated both CMV infection and matching HLA type. Whole-study findings and limits: Cumulative frequency of public TCR beta families picked out carriers of CMV plus the relevant HLA.

TCRdb called the reads again in MiXCR, with one record for every CDR3 protein. The sample includes 800,000 to 950,000 distinct CDR3 sequences, approximately 30% of them seen just once. The trim removed 2 bases at V and 5 bases at J, leaving 8 bases unmatched. This CDR3 contains 16 residues. The V gene's germline CDR1 is SGHTA and CDR2 FQGNSA. The V and J genes are TRBV7-2 and TRBJ2-3; 9 bases line up with TRBD1. This TCR derives from a human donor in good health (CMV status not recorded). Some clones in this sample may be carry-over from other donors' samples. The source material was cultured CD8+ T cells from PBMCs, sampled from culture after CMV antigen stimulation. The CDR3 nucleotides are TGTGCCAGCAGCTTAAGGGGACAGGGCTGGGGAGATACGCAGTATTTT. This translates into CASSLRGQGWGDTQYF.